Here is one T cell receptor beta chain with its context. From germline, CDR1 is ENHRY and CDR2 SYGVKD. The V gene lost 2 bases and the J gene lost 7 bases, with 12 bases spanning the gap. This CDR3 contains 14 residues. This entry is derived from a study of blood T cell repertoires in COVID-19. At the level of the study: Sites across the United States, Italy and Spain contributed samples from acute and convalescent COVID-19. T cells, B-cell-depleted T cells, or PBMCs provided the cDNA or gDNA that served as material.

As processed by the authors: Estimated nucleated cell counts came from reference gene primer amplification. Using immunoSEQ multiplex PCR, the repertoire was profiled, and TCRdb retains in-frame clones only, with some absent. From that table come the V and J calls and clone size; the DNA was used to work out D and trimming. Counted here are 250,000 to 350,000 clones, about nine tenths occurring once; the ten biggest clones make up under 15%. Sample: peripheral blood. The rearrangement uses TRBV10-3 and TRBJ1-5; a possible D gene is TRBD1 (6 bases). The source is a woman aged 55-75 years with acute or convalescent COVID-19. CDR3 sequence: CAISETGGDQPQHF. In DNA, the CDR3 is TGTGCCATCAGTGAGACTGGGGGCGACCAGCCCCAGCATTTT.